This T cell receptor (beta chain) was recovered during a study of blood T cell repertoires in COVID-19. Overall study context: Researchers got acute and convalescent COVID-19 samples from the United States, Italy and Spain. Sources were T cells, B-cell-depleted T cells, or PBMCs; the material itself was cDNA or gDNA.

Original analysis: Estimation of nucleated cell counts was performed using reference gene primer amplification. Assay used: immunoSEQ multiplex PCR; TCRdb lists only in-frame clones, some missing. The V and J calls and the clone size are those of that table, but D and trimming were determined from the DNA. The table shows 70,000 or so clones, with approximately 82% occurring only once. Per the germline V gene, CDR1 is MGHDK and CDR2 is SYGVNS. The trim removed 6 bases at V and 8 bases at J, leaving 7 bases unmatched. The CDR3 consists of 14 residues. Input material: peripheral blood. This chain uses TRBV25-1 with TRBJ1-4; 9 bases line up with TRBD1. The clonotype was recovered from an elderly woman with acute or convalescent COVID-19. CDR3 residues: CASRGQGWNEKLFF. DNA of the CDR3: TGTGCCAGCAGGGGACAGGGATGGAACGAAAAACTGTTTTTT.